A selection of T cell receptor beta chains follows, all from one sample in a study of T cells in Graves' hyperthyroidism and ophthalmopathy. TCRdb re-called the multiplex PCR reads with MiXCR, one entry per CDR3 protein. The sample includes 350,000 to 500,000 distinct CDR3 sequences, roughly 13% of them seen just once. Sequences were obtained from blood. The receptors stem from a young woman with Graves' hyperthyroidism. Both conserved end residues are part of each CDR3. D genes are given only for firm matches. Size is stated for part of the rows, as once, few or many counts, or as a class when the clone is expanded.

cdr3_length,v_call,j_call,d_call,clone_size,cdr3_nt,cdr3_aa
15,TRBV13,TRBJ2-3,.,many,TGTGCCAGCAGCTTAGTAGGGCCTGCCACAGATACGCAGTATTTT,CASSLVGPATDTQYF
16,TRBV10-2,TRBJ2-7,.,.,TGCGCCAGCAGTGAGTCACAGCCGACAGAAACCTACGAGCAGTACTTC,CASSESQPTETYEQYF
13,TRBV20-1,TRBJ2-7,.,.,TGCAGCCTACAGGGCGGGCTTGCCTACGAGCAGTACTTC,CSLQGGLAYEQYF
14,TRBV15,TRBJ1-4,.,.,TGTGCCACCAGCAGAGAAGGCGGTAATGAAAAACTGTTTTTT,CATSREGGNEKLFF
13,TRBV11-2,TRBJ1-5,TRBD1,.,TGTGCCGGCAGCCAGGACAGGAATCAGCCCCAGCATTTT,CAGSQDRNQPQHF
13,TRBV9,TRBJ1-2,.,.,TGTGCCAGCAGCGTAGAGGACTTCTATGGCTACACCTTC,CASSVEDFYGYTF
15,TRBV20-1,TRBJ2-7,TRBD1,few,TGCAGTGCTGAAGCAGCCGGGACAGGGTCCTACGAGCAGTACTTC,CSAEAAGTGSYEQYF
13,TRBV7-2,TRBJ2-7,TRBD2,many,TGTGCCAGCAGCCGGGACTACGCCTACGAGCAGTACTTC,CASSRDYAYEQYF
15,TRBV5-6,TRBJ2-3,.,many,TGTGCCAGCAGCTTCGACTCTTCTAGCACAGATACGCAGTATTTT,CASSFDSSSTDTQYF
15,TRBV5-1,TRBJ2-7,.,many,TGCGCCAGCAGCTCCGGGACCACCTTAAGGAGCGAGCAGTACTTC,CASSSGTTLRSEQYF
14,TRBV9,TRBJ1-1,.,many,TGTGCCACCCGACGGGGGCTCGGGAACACTGAAGCTTTCTTT,CATRRGLGNTEAFF
16,TRBV5-6,TRBJ1-2,TRBD1,many,TGTGCCAGCAGCTTCCAAACCGGGACAGGGGTATATGGCTACACCTTC,CASSFQTGTGVYGYTF
15,TRBV2,TRBJ2-7,.,few,TGTGCCAGCACTCCGCCCGGGACTCTCTCCTACGAGCAGTACTTC,CASTPPGTLSYEQYF
12,TRBV20-1,TRBJ2-1,.,many,TGCAGTACTGGAGGACAGTACAATGAGCAGTTCTTC,CSTGGQYNEQFF
12,TRBV20-1,TRBJ2-1,TRBD2,.,TGCAGTGCACTAGCGGGAAGGGATGAGCAGTTCTTC,CSALAGRDEQFF
16,TRBV9,TRBJ2-3,TRBD2,many,TGTGCCAGCAGCCCCCGCCTAGCGGGACACACAGATACGCAGTATTTT,CASSPRLAGHTDTQYF
11,TRBV5-6,TRBJ2-1,.,.,TGTGCCAGCAGCGCCTCCAATGAGCAGTTCTTC,CASSASNEQFF
16,TRBV7-9,TRBJ1-1,TRBD1,.,TGTGCCAGCAGCTTAATATGGGACAGTATGAACACTGAAGCTTTCTTT,CASSLIWDSMNTEAFF
15,TRBV11-2,TRBJ2-3,.,.,TGTGCCAGCAGCTCCATGACAAGATGGGGAGATACGCAGTATTTT,CASSSMTRWGDTQYF
15,TRBV15,TRBJ2-1,.,.,TGTGCCACCGGAACGGGACTTCGAGGGAACAATGAGCAGTTCTTC,CATGTGLRGNNEQFF
14,TRBV3-1,TRBJ2-1,.,many,TGTGCCAGCAGCCAACGTACTTCCTACAATGAGCAGTTCTTC,CASSQRTSYNEQFF
13,TRBV27,TRBJ1-2,.,few,TGTGCCAGCAGTTTCGGAGTTAACTATGGCTACACCTTC,CASSFGVNYGYTF
14,TRBV5-6,TRBJ1-2,.,few,TGTGCCAGCAGCTTAATGGAAGATACCCATGGCTACACCTTC,CASSLMEDTHGYTF
15,TRBV7-2,TRBJ1-2,.,many,TGTGCCAGCAGCTTAGGCAACACAGGGCCTAGAGGCTACACCTTC,CASSLGNTGPRGYTF
12,TRBV20-1,TRBJ1-2,.,few,TGCAGTGCTAGAGTTTTGATTTATGGCTACACCTTC,CSARVLIYGYTF
14,TRBV6-2/TRBV6-3,TRBJ2-7,.,many,TGTGCCAGCAGTTACTCGAGTCTAGTGCGCGAGCAGTACTTC,CASSYSSLVREQYF
12,TRBV6-1,TRBJ1-1,.,few,TGTGCCAGCAAGAAGGGGCAGGGAGAAGCTTTCTTT,CASKKGQGEAFF
15,TRBV5-6,TRBJ1-1,.,.,TGTGCCAGCAGCTCCGACGTTAGTTTTGGCACTGAAGCTTTCTTT,CASSSDVSFGTEAFF
13,TRBV6-2/TRBV6-3,TRBJ1-2,.,many,TGTGCCAGCCACGGCGGGGTGGACTATGGCTACACCTTC,CASHGGVDYGYTF
9,TRBV29-1,TRBJ2-1,.,many,TGCAGCGTAGACGATGAGCAGTTCTTC,CSVDDEQFF
14,TRBV30,TRBJ1-3,.,.,TGTGCCTGGAAGAGGACAGTCGGAGGAAACACCATATATTTT,CAWKRTVGGNTIYF
11,TRBV2,TRBJ1-1,.,many,TGTGCCAGCACCGCTGGTGGACTGGCTTTCTTT,CASTAGGLAFF
14,TRBV20-1,TRBJ2-5,.,.,TGCAGTGCTAGAGGGGTGGACGCCCAAGAGACCCAGTACTTC,CSARGVDAQETQYF
14,TRBV7-9,TRBJ2-5,.,few,TGTGCCAGCAGTTCTCCGGCTCACGCCGGCCCCGAGTACTTC,CASSSPAHAGPEYF
12,TRBV2,TRBJ1-5,.,many,TGTGCCAGCAGTGATATGGCTCAGCCCCAGCATTTT,CASSDMAQPQHF
13,TRBV27,TRBJ1-6,.,many,TGTGCCAGCAGGGAAACGGGTGGTTCACCCCTCCACTTT,CASRETGGSPLHF
15,TRBV7-9,TRBJ2-1,TRBD2,many,TGTGCCAGCAGCCAACGACTAGCGGGGGGCAATGAGCAGTTCTTC,CASSQRLAGGNEQFF